This TCR beta chain originates from a study of cytomegalovirus exposure and HLA in healthy donors. Study-level points and caveats: In vitro data verified a few CMV-associated chains as specific for CMV antigens. The study listed under 200 cytomegalovirus-associated TCR beta chains.

V shed 4 bases and J shed 2 bases, with 16 bases lying between them. This CDR3 has 15 amino acids. Germline CDR1 and CDR2: SGHTS and YDEGEE. In the case of this clone: What it binds is unknown.

The study ran its PCR with 60 Vbeta and 13 Jbeta primers. The table came from immunoSEQ multiplex PCR; TCRdb's copy has only in-frame clones and leaves some out. The sample holds 130,000 to 150,000 clones; 80% are singletons and the top ten take around 7%. All the people who gave samples were healthy bone marrow donors. The chain is built from TRBV5-8 and TRBJ2-7, with D possibly TRBD1 on 6 matching bases. The sample taken for sequencing was PBMCs. The clonotype originates from a man aged 35 to 55 in good health and CMV-seropositive. The CDR3 DNA sequence: TGTGCCAGCAGCCACGGACAGTCTCCTGCCTACGAGCAGTACTTC. Its protein is CASSHGQSPAYEQYF.